A selection of T cell receptor beta chains follows, all from one sample in a study of blood T cell repertoires in COVID-19. The method was immunoSEQ multiplex PCR; TCRdb's version includes in-frame clones alone and lacks a portion of them. Of roughly 300,000 clones listed, roughly 85% are singletons. Sequencing was carried out using peripheral blood. The receptor source for this set is a human donor in a cohort sampled during active COVID-19. The CDR3 runs from the conserved cysteine through the conserved F or W. D genes are given only for firm matches. Rows give clone size only sometimes, using once, few, many, or a class for an expanded clone.

.	.	TRBV30	TRBJ1-1	CAWRYGDRITEAFF	TGTGCCTGGAGATATGGCGACAGGATTACTGAAGCTTTCTTT
TRBD1	.	TRBV12-5	TRBJ1-2	CASGRTGGNGYTF	TGTGCTAGTGGTCGTACAGGGGGCAATGGCTACACCTTC
.	few	TRBV20-1	TRBJ1-4	CSASWGLGLFF	TGCAGTGCTAGCTGGGGGCTCGGACTGTTTTTT
.	.	TRBV15	TRBJ2-5	CATSRDQLQETQYF	TGTGCCACCAGCAGAGATCAGTTACAAGAGACCCAGTACTTC
.	.	TRBV27	TRBJ2-5	CASSRRYREGETQYF	TGTGCCAGCAGCCGCCGTTACAGGGAGGGGGAGACCCAGTACTTC
TRBD2	.	TRBV9	TRBJ2-7	CASSVLTGGPYEQYF	TGTGCCAGCAGCGTCCTAACGGGGGGGCCTTACGAGCAGTACTTC
.	.	TRBV5-4	TRBJ1-1	CASSFLEGNTEAFF	TGTGCCAGCAGCTTCTTGGAGGGGAACACTGAAGCTTTCTTT
TRBD2	.	TRBV7-6	TRBJ2-1	CASSLGAGASSYNEQFF	TGTGCCAGCAGCTTAGGGGCGGGAGCTAGCTCCTACAATGAGCAGTTCTTC
.	.	TRBV19	TRBJ1-1	CASSTGDIRNTEAFF	TGTGCCAGTAGCACAGGAGACATAAGGAACACTGAAGCTTTCTTT
.	.	TRBV7-9	TRBJ1-2	CASSPQGNYGYTF	TGTGCCAGCAGCCCCCAGGGAAACTATGGCTACACCTTC
.	.	TRBV2	TRBJ2-3	CASTTGGHTQYF	TGTGCCAGCACTACCGGGGGGCATACGCAGTATTTT
.	.	TRBV10-3	TRBJ2-1	CAISERGFEQFF	TGTGCCATCAGTGAAAGGGGTTTTGAGCAGTTCTTC
TRBD1	.	TRBV5-1	TRBJ1-2	CASSLTWGQGDNYGYTF	TGCGCCAGCAGCTTAACCTGGGGACAGGGAGATAACTATGGCTACACCTTC
TRBD2	.	TRBV5-6	TRBJ2-3	CASSESELAVTQYF	TGTGCCAGCAGCGAAAGCGAACTAGCGGTTACGCAGTATTTT
.	.	TRBV7-2	TRBJ1-4	CASSFKAQGKEKLFF	TGTGCCAGCAGCTTTAAGGCCCAGGGAAAGGAAAAACTGTTTTTT
.	.	TRBV19	TRBJ1-3	CASSMGTVGDTIYF	TGTGCCAGTAGTATGGGGACTGTGGGAGACACCATATATTTT
.	.	TRBV2	TRBJ2-6	CASKPSSGANVLTF	TGTGCCAGCAAACCGAGCTCTGGGGCCAACGTCCTGACTTTC
TRBD2	.	TRBV24-1	TRBJ2-5	CATSDAGRGGETQYF	TGTGCCACCAGTGATGCCGGGAGGGGTGGAGAGACCCAGTACTTC
.	.	TRBV5-8	TRBJ2-7	CASSSDPGESYEQYF	TGTGCCAGCAGCTCCGACCCAGGGGAGTCCTACGAGCAGTACTTC
TRBD1	few	TRBV6-1	TRBJ1-1	CASSERTGDTEAFF	TGTGCCAGCAGTGAGAGGACAGGGGACACTGAAGCTTTCTTT
.	.	TRBV5-1	TRBJ1-2	CASSLAFDSDYGYTF	TGCGCCAGCAGCTTGGCCTTTGACAGCGACTATGGCTACACCTTC
TRBD1	.	TRBV9	TRBJ1-3	CASSDGTGFGSGNTIYF	TGTGCCAGCAGCGACGGGACAGGGTTTGGTTCTGGAAACACCATATATTTT
.	.	TRBV7-9	TRBJ2-5	CASARSETQYF	TGTGCCAGCGCCCGGTCAGAGACCCAGTACTTC
TRBD1	.	TRBV27	TRBJ1-4	CASSSTGVFQKLFF	TGTGCCAGCAGTTCCACAGGGGTTTTCCAAAAACTGTTTTTT
.	few	TRBV7-9	TRBJ1-4	CASSLFGGTNEKLFF	TGTGCCAGCAGCTTATTTGGCGGAACTAATGAAAAACTGTTTTTT
.	.	TRBV7-9	TRBJ2-7	CASSLKTGPSEQYF	TGTGCCAGCAGCCTTAAAACAGGGCCAAGCGAGCAGTACTTC
.	once	TRBV5-4	TRBJ1-2	CASSLYGRRGYGYTF	TGTGCCAGCAGCTTGTACGGGCGCCGGGGCTATGGCTACACCTTC
TRBD1	.	TRBV6-5	TRBJ2-2	CASSVQGAGELFF	TGTGCCAGCAGCGTCCAGGGGGCCGGGGAGCTGTTTTTT
.	.	TRBV6-5	TRBJ1-1	CASSYSTGHRAFF	TGTGCCAGCAGTTACTCGACGGGTCATCGGGCTTTCTTT
TRBD1	.	TRBV7-9	TRBJ1-2	CASSLADRNYGYTF	TGTGCCAGCAGCTTAGCGGACAGGAACTATGGCTACACCTTC
.	.	TRBV3-1/TRBV3-2	TRBJ2-5	CASSQAGEKETQYF	TGTGCCAGCAGCCAAGCGGGAGAAAAAGAGACCCAGTACTTC
TRBD1	.	TRBV5-1	TRBJ1-6	CASSLNWDRPNSPLHF	TGCGCCAGCAGCCTAAATTGGGACAGACCCAATTCACCCCTCCACTTT
.	few	TRBV5-1	TRBJ2-1	CASSLLGRGNEQFF	TGCGCCAGCAGCTTGTTAGGCAGGGGCAATGAGCAGTTCTTC